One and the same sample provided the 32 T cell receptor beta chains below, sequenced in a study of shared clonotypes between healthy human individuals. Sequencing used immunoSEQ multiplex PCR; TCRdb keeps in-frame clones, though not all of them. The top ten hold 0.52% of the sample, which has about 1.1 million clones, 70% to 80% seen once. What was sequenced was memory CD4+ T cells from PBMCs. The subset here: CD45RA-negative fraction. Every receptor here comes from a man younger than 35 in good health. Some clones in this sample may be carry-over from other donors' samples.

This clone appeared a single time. CDR3 in DNA: TGCGCCAGCAGCTTGGCCCGGGACAGATCGAACACTGAAGCTTTCTTT. Its translation: CASSLARDRSNTEAFF. The chain combines TRBV5-1 with TRBJ1-1; 7 nucleotides match TRBD1. The CDR3 sequence is 16 residues long. Losses at the gene ends were 0 bases for V and 1 base for J; bases not matched to a gene: 6. Germline V gene lookup returns CDR1 SGHRS and CDR2 YFSETQ.

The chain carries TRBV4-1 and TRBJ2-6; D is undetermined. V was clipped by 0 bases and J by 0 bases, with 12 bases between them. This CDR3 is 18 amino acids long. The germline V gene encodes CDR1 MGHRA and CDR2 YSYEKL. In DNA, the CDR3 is TGCGCCAGCAGCCAAGACAAGGCCAATCCCTCTGGGGCCAACGTCCTGACTTTC. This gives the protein CASSQDKANPSGANVLTF.

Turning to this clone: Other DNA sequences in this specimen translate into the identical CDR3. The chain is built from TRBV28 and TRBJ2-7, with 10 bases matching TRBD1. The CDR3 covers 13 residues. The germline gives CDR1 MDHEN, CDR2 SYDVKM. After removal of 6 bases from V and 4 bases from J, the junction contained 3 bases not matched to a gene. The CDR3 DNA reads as TGTGCCAGCAGCAGACAGGGGGCTTACGAGCAGTACTTC. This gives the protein CASSRQGAYEQYF.

The chain's CDR3 is CASRETSSGELFF. The CDR3 coding sequence is TGTGCCAGCAGGGAAACTAGTAGCGGGGAGCTGTTTTTT. The chain combines TRBV2 with TRBJ2-2, with a weak D call TRBD2 (5 bases). V lost 6 bases and J lost 7, with 12 bases in between. The CDR3 is made up of 13 amino acids. From germline, CDR1 is SNHLY and CDR2 FYNNEI.

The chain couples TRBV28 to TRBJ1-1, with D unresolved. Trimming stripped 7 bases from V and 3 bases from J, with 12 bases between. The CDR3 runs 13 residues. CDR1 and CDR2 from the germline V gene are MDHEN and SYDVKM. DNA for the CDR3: TGTGCCAGCAACAGTCAGGATTACACTGAAGCTTTCTTT. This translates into CASNSQDYTEAFF.

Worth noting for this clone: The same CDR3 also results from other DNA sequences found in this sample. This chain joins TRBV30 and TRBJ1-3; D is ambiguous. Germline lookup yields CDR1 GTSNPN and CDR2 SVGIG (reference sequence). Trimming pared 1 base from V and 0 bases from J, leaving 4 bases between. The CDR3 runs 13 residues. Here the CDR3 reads CAWSGSSGNTIYF. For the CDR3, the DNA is TGTGCCTGGAGTGGGTCCTCTGGAAACACCATATATTTT.

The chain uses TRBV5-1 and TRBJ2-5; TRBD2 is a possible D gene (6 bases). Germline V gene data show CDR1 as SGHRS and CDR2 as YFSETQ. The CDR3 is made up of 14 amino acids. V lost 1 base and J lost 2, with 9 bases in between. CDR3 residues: CASSLSSEQETQYF. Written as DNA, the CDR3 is TGCGCCAGCAGCTTGTCTAGCGAACAAGAGACCCAGTACTTC.

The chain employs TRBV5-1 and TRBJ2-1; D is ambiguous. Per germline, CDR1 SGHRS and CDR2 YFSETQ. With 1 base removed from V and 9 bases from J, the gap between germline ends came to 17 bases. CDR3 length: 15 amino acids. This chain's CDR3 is CASSLISSGVTEQFF. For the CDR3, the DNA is TGCGCCAGCAGCTTGATTTCTTCCGGAGTAACTGAGCAGTTCTTC.

DNA of the CDR3: TGTGCCAGCAGTGGTTCCGGGGCCGGCGAGCAGTACTTC. Translating gives CASSGSGAGEQYF. The rearrangement joins TRBV2 to TRBJ2-7; the D call may be TRBD1 or TRBD2 (5 bases each). CDR3 length equals 13 residues. Trimming removed 4 bases at V and 6 bases at J, with 13 bases between. The germline V gene encodes CDR1 SNHLY and CDR2 FYNNEI.

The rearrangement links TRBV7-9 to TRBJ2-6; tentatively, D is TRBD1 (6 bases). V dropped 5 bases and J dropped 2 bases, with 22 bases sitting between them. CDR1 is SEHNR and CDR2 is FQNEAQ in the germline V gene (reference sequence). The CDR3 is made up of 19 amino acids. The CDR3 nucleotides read TGTGCCAGCAGCACATATGGGGTCCACGAGGGGGCTGGGGCCAACGTCCTGACTTTC. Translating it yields CASSTYGVHEGAGANVLTF.

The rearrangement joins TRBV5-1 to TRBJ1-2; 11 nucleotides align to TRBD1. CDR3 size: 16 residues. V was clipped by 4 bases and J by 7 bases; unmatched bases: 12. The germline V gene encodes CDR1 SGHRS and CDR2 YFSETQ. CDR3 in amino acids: CASSGTGQGGGSGYTF. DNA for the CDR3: TGCGCCAGCAGCGGAACGGGACAGGGGGGAGGTAGTGGCTACACCTTC.

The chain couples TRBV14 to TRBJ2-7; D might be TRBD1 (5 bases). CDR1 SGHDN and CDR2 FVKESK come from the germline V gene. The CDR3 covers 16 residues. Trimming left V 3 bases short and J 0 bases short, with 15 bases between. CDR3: CASSHNLGPRSYEQYF. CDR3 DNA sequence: TGTGCCAGCAGCCATAATTTGGGGCCCCGCTCCTACGAGCAGTACTTC.

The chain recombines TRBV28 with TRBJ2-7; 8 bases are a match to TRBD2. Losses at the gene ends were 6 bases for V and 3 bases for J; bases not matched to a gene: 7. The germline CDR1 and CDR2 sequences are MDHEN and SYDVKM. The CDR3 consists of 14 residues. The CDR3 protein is CASSQRETGYEQYF. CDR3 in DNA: TGTGCCAGCAGCCAGCGGGAGACGGGCTACGAGCAGTACTTC.

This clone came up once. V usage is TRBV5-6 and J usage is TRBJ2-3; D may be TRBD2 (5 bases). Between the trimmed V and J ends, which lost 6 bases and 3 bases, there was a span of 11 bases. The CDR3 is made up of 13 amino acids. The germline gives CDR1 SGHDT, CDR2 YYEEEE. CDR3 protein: CASNLLATDTQYF. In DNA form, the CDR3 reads TGTGCCAGCAACCTGCTAGCAACAGATACGCAGTATTTT.

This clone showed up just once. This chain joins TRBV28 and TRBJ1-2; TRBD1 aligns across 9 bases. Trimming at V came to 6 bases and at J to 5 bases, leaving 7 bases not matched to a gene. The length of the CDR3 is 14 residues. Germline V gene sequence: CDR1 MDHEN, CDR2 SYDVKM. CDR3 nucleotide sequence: TGTGCCAGCAGCCCGGCGGACAGGGGATATGGCTACACCTTC. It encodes CASSPADRGYGYTF.

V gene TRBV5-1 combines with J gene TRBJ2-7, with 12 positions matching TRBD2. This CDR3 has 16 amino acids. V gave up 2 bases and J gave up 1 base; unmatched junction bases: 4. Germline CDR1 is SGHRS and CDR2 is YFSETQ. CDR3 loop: CASSFLAGGPSYEQYF. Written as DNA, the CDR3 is TGCGCCAGCAGCTTCCTAGCGGGAGGGCCTTCCTACGAGCAGTACTTC.

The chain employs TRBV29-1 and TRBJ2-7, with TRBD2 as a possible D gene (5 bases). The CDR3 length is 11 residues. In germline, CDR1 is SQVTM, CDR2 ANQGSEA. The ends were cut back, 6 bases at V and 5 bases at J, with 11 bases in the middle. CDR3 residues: CSVRTSDEQYF. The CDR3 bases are TGCAGCGTACGCACTAGTGACGAGCAGTACTTC.

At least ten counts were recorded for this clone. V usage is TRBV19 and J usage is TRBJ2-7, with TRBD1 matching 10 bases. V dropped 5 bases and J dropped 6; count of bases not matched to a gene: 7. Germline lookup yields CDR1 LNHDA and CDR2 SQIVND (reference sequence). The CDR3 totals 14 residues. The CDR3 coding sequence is TGTGCCAGTAGTCACCGGGACAGGGGTTTCGAGCAGTACTTC. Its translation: CASSHRDRGFEQYF.

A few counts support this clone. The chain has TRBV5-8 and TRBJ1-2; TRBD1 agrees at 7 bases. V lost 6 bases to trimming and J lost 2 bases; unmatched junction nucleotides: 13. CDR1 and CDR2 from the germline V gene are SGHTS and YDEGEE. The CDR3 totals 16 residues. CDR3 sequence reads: CASNAQQGTQNYGYTF. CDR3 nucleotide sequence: TGTGCCAGCAACGCCCAACAGGGGACTCAGAACTATGGCTACACCTTC.

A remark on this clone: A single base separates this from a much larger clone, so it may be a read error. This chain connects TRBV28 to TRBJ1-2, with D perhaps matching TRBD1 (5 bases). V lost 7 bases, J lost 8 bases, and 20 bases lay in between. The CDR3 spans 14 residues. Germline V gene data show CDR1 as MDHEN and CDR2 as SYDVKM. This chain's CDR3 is CASTPGPTRGGYTF. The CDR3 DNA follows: TGTGCCAGCACTCCCGGGCCAACAAGGGGCGGCTACACCTTC.

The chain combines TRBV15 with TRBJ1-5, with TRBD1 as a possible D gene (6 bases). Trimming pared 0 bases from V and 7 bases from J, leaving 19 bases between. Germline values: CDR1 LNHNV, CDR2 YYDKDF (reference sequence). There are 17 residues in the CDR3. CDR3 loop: CATSRDFSETGRQPQHF. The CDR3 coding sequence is TGTGCCACCAGCAGAGATTTCAGTGAGACAGGTCGGCAGCCCCAGCATTTT.

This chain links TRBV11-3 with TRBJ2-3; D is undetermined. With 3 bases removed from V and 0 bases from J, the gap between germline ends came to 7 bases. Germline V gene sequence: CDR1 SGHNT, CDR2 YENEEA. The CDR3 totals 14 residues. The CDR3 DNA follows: TGTGCCAGCAGCTTCGGGCGGAGCACAGATACGCAGTATTTT. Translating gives CASSFGRSTDTQYF. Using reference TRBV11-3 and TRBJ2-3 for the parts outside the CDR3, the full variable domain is EAGVVQSPRYKIIEKKQPVAFWCNPISGHNTLYWYLQNLGQGPELLIRYENEEAVDDSQLPKDRFSAERLKGVDSTLKIQPAELGDSAVYLCASSFGRSTDTQYFGPGTRLTVL.

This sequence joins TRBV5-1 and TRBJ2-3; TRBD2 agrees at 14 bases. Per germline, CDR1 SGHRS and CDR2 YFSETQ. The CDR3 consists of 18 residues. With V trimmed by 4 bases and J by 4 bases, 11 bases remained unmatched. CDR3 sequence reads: CASSRTRLAGGGADTQYF. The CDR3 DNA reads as TGCGCCAGCAGCCGCACGAGACTAGCGGGAGGGGGAGCAGATACGCAGTATTTT. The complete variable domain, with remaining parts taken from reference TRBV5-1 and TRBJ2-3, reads KAGVTQTPRYLIKTRGQQVTLSCSPISGHRSVSWYQQTPGQGLQFLFEYFSETQRNKGNFPGRFSGRQFSNSRSEMNVSTLELGDSALYLCASSRTRLAGGGADTQYFGPGTRLTVL.

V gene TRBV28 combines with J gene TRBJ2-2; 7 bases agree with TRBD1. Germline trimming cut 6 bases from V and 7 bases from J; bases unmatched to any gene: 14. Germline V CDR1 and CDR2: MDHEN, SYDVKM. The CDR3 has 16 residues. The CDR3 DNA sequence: TGTGCCAGCAGCGATCTGAACAGGGGAGAGGGCGGGGAGCTGTTTTTT. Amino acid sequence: CASSDLNRGEGGELFF.

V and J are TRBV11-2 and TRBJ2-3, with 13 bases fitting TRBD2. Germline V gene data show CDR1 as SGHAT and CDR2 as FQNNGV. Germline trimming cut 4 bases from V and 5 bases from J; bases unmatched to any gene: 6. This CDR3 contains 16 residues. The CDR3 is CASSSTSGRELDTQYF. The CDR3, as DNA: TGTGCCAGCAGCTCAACTAGCGGGAGGGAGCTAGATACGCAGTATTTT. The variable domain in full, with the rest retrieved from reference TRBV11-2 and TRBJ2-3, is EAGVAQSPRYKIIEKRQSVAFWCNPISGHATLYWYQQILGQGPKLLIQFQNNGVVDDSQLPKDRFSAERLKGVDSTLKIQPAKLEDSAVYLCASSSTSGRELDTQYFGPGTRLTVL.

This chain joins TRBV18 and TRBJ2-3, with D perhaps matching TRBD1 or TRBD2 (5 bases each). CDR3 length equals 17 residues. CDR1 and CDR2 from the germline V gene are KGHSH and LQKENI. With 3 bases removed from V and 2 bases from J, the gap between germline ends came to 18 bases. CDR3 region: CASSPARAQGYTDTQYF. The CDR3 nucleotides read TGTGCCAGCTCACCGGCGAGGGCCCAGGGTTACACAGATACGCAGTATTTT.

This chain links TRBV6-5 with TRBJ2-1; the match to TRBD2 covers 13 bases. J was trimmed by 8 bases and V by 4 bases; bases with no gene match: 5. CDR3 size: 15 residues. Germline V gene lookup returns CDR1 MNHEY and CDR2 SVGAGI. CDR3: CASSSPTSGRHEQFF. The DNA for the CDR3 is TGTGCCAGCAGTTCCCCGACTAGCGGGAGGCATGAGCAGTTCTTC.

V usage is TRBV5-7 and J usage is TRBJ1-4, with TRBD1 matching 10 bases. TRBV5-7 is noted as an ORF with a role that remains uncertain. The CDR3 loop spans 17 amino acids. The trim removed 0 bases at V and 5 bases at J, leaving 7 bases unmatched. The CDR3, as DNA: TGTGCCAGCAGCTTGGTTGTGACAGGGGGCCTGAATGAAAAACTGTTTTTT. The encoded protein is CASSLVVTGGLNEKLFF.

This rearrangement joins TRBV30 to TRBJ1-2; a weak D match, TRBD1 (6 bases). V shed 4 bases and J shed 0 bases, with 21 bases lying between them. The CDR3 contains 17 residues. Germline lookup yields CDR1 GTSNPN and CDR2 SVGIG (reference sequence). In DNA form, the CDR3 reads TGTGCCTGGAAAGGGGGGGCCGCTTCACTTACTAACTATGGCTACACCTTC. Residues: CAWKGGAASLTNYGYTF.

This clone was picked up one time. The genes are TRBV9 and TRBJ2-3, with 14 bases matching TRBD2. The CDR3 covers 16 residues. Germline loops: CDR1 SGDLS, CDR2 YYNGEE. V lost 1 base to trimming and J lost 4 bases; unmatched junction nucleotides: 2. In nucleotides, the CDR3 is TGTGCCAGCAGCGTATTGGGACTAGCGGGAGCAGATACGCAGTATTTT. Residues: CASSVLGLAGADTQYF.

In DNA form, the CDR3 reads TGTGCCAGCATGAGCCAGGGGGCTACAGAGACCCAGTACTTC. Translation: CASMSQGATETQYF. J is TRBJ2-5 and V is TRBV2, with TRBD1 identical over 8 bases. CDR3 length: 14 amino acids. The J segment lost 4 bases and the V segment lost 7 bases, leaving 8 bases of the junction unmatched. From germline, CDR1 is SNHLY and CDR2 FYNNEI.

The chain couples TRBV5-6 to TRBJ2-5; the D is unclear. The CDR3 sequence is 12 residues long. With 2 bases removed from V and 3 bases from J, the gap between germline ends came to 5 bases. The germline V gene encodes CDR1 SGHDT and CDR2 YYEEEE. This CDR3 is CASSFLKETQYF. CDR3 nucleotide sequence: TGTGCCAGCAGCTTCTTAAAAGAGACCCAGTACTTC.